These T cell receptor beta chains were read from a single sample in a study of shared clonotypes between healthy human individuals. The method was immunoSEQ multiplex PCR; TCRdb's version includes in-frame clones alone and lacks a portion of them. The table has about 1.9 million clones, 90% to 95% seen once. The sequenced sample consisted of naive CD8+ T cells from PBMCs. The receptors stem from a man younger than 35 in good health. Some clones in this sample may be carry-over from other donors' samples. Each CDR3 is given with its conserved first and last residue. The D gene is left open where the match is weak. Some rows have no size entry. The others give once, few or many, or a class for an expanded clone.

J gene | V gene | clone size | D gene | CDR3 DNA | CDR3 protein
TRBJ1-1 | TRBV7-9 | - | - | TGTGCCAGCAGCTTAGTCGGACATAACACTGAAGCTTTCTTT | CASSLVGHNTEAFF
TRBJ2-1 | TRBV29-1 | - | - | TGCAGCGTTGTCTCGGCGGGCCGTTACAATGAGCAGTTCTTC | CSVVSAGRYNEQFF
TRBJ2-7 | TRBV27 | - | TRBD1 | TGTGCCAGCAGTTCTTCCGGGACAGGTTCCTACGAGCAGTACTTC | CASSSSGTGSYEQYF
TRBJ2-3 | TRBV19 | - | - | TGTGCCAGTAGTATAGCCGGGACCGCAGATACGCAGTATTTT | CASSIAGTADTQYF
TRBJ1-1 | TRBV5-1 | few | - | TGCGCCAGCAGCTTGGAGGCAGGCCTACGCACTGAAGCTTTCTTT | CASSLEAGLRTEAFF
TRBJ2-3 | TRBV12-5 | - | TRBD1 | TGTGCTAGTGGTTTGGGGACAGGGGGCGCGGCAGATACGCAGTATTTT | CASGLGTGGAADTQYF
TRBJ1-2 | TRBV7-9 | - | TRBD1 | TGTGCCAGCAGCTTAGGGCCGGGACAGATTTTTTATGGCTACACCTTC | CASSLGPGQIFYGYTF
TRBJ1-3 | TRBV15 | - | - | TGTGCCACCGGGTCCTCGGAGGGAAACACCATATATTTT | CATGSSEGNTIYF
TRBJ1-5 | TRBV14 | - | - | TGTGCCAGCAGCCCAGGCCAGGGAGGCAATCAGCCCCAGCATTTT | CASSPGQGGNQPQHF
TRBJ1-1 | TRBV15 | few | - | TGTGCCACCAGCAGTCGTTCCACTGAAGCTTTCTTT | CATSSRSTEAFF
TRBJ2-7 | TRBV6-1 | - | - | TGTGCCAGCAGTGCCCACTCCTACGAGCAGTACTTC | CASSAHSYEQYF
TRBJ2-5 | TRBV4-3 | - | TRBD1 | TGCGCCAGCAGCCCGGGGACAGGGGGCGCGGAGACCCAGTACTTC | CASSPGTGGAETQYF
TRBJ1-2 | TRBV7-9 | once | - | TGTGCCAGCAGCTTGGTCGGGGGCGCGGTTGGCTACACCTTC | CASSLVGGAVGYTF
TRBJ2-7 | TRBV9 | - | - | TGTGCCAGCAGCGTAAGTTCGGGCTACGAGCAGTACTTC | CASSVSSGYEQYF
TRBJ1-1 | TRBV12-5 | - | - | TGTGCTAGTGGTTTGGGAGGGGGTGAAGCTTTCTTT | CASGLGGGEAFF
TRBJ2-5 | TRBV2 | - | - | TGTGCCAGCAGGATAGGACCAGAGACCCAGTACTTC | CASRIGPETQYF
TRBJ2-1 | TRBV4-1 | - | TRBD2 | TGCGCCAGCAGCCAGGGACTAGCTGGTATCGATGAGCAGTTCTTC | CASSQGLAGIDEQFF
TRBJ2-7 | TRBV5-8 | - | - | TGTGCCAGCAGCTTGGTCTTGGGCCTCTCATCATTAAATTCCTACGAGCAGTACTTC | CASSLVLGLSSLNSYEQYF
TRBJ2-7 | TRBV28 | - | TRBD1 | TGTGTCACAGGGGGACACTCCTACGAGCAGTACTTC | CVTGGHSYEQYF
TRBJ2-1 | TRBV7-8 | - | TRBD2 | TGTGCCAGCAGCTTACTAGCGGGTCCCTACAATGAGCAGTTCTTC | CASSLLAGPYNEQFF
TRBJ1-5 | TRBV7-9 | - | - | TGTGCCAGCAGCACAGACGGGGGCAATCAGCCCCAGCATTTT | CASSTDGGNQPQHF
TRBJ2-7 | TRBV21-1 | - | - | TGTGCCAGCAGCGACAACGAGGAAGAAAGCTCCTACGAGCAGTACTTC | CASSDNEEESSYEQYF
TRBJ2-7 | TRBV11-2 | - | TRBD1 | TGTGCCAGCAGCTCCCGGGACAGGGGAGCCTACGAGCAGTACTTC | CASSSRDRGAYEQYF
TRBJ2-2 | TRBV27 | - | - | TGTGCCAGCAGTTTCCATTATACCACCGGGGAGCTGTTTTTT | CASSFHYTTGELFF
TRBJ1-4 | TRBV9 | - | TRBD1 | TGTGCCAGCAGCGTAGCGTCTAAGGAGACAGGGGGCGTAGCTAATGAAAAACTGTTTTTT | CASSVASKETGGVANEKLFF
TRBJ1-1 | TRBV7-9 | - | - | TGTGCCAGCAGCTCCGAGTCGGGAGGGGTAACTGAAGCTTTCTTT | CASSSESGGVTEAFF
TRBJ2-1 | TRBV5-6 | - | - | TGTGCCAGCAGCTCGGGGCTCAATGAGCAGTTCTTC | CASSSGLNEQFF
TRBJ2-1 | TRBV4-2 | - | - | TGTGCCAGCAGCCTTTTGAGGACCCCGAATGAGCAGTTCTTC | CASSLLRTPNEQFF
TRBJ1-5 | TRBV19 | - | - | TGTGCCAGTAGGTTCGTGGAACTCAATCAGCCCCAGCATTTT | CASRFVELNQPQHF
TRBJ1-1 | TRBV7-9 | - | - | TGTGCCAGCAGCTTAGCCTCCAGGGGTTTTTATGATGAAGCTTTCTTT | CASSLASRGFYDEAFF
TRBJ1-5 | TRBV5-1 | - | - | TGCGCCAGCAGCTTGGGCGGGGGGAGCAATCAGCCCCAGCATTTT | CASSLGGGSNQPQHF
TRBJ2-1 | TRBV11-3 | - | - | TGTGCCAGCAGCTCCCGGGACTACAATGAGCAGTTCTTC | CASSSRDYNEQFF
TRBJ2-2 | TRBV6-5 | once | - | TGTGCCAGCAGTTACTACCGATACGACATCACCGGGGAGCTGTTTTTT | CASSYYRYDITGELFF
TRBJ2-2 | TRBV5-1 | - | - | TGCGCCAGCAGCTGGGAGACTAGTCGAGGCGGGGAGCTGTTTTTT | CASSWETSRGGELFF
TRBJ2-5 | TRBV5-4 | once | - | TGTGCCAGCAGCTCAAGGGGGCAAGAGACCCAGTACTTC | CASSSRGQETQYF
TRBJ1-5 | TRBV27 | - | - | TGTGCCAGCAGTTTAAGCGCCAAATTTAGCAATCAGCCCCAGCATTTT | CASSLSAKFSNQPQHF
TRBJ2-3 | TRBV7-9 | - | - | TGTGCCAGCAGCGCCTTCTCGGGGGGCACAGATACGCAGTATTTT | CASSAFSGGTDTQYF
TRBJ2-7 | TRBV9 | - | - | TGTGCCAGCAGCTCGGGACACCACTACGAGCAGTACTTC | CASSSGHHYEQYF
TRBJ1-2 | TRBV21-1 | - | - | TGTGCCAGCAGCAAAAACTCCGGGGGCGAGGGGTATGGCTACACCTTC | CASSKNSGGEGYGYTF
TRBJ2-1 | TRBV4-3 | - | TRBD2 | TGCGCCAGCAGCCAAGAGAGACTAGCGGCCGAAATCAATGAGCAGTTCTTC | CASSQERLAAEINEQFF
TRBJ2-4 | TRBV11-2 | once | - | TGTGCCAGCCAAAGGACCCCTGCCAAAAACATTCAGTACTTC | CASQRTPAKNIQYF
TRBJ1-1 | TRBV6-1 | - | TRBD1 | TGTGCCAGCTCTGCAGGGGGGGCTTACGGCACTGAAGCTTTCTTT | CASSAGGAYGTEAFF
TRBJ1-2 | TRBV6-5 | - | - | TGTGCCAGCAGTTACCGGGGACCTGCGCGCGGCTACACCTTC | CASSYRGPARGYTF
TRBJ1-3 | TRBV30 | - | - | TGTGCCTGGAGTGGTTGGATCTCTGGAAACACCATATATTTT | CAWSGWISGNTIYF
TRBJ2-1 | TRBV5-1 | - | - | TGCGCCAGCAGCTTGGAGCTTAGCAGCTACAATGAGCAGTTCTTC | CASSLELSSYNEQFF
TRBJ2-1 | TRBV4-1 | - | - | TGCGCCAGCAGCCAAGATCTCGCCAGGGGGGACAATGAGCAGTTCTTC | CASSQDLARGDNEQFF
TRBJ2-7 | TRBV7-8 | - | - | TGTGCCAGCAGCTCATCGGGTTTTTCCTACGAGCAGTACTTC | CASSSSGFSYEQYF
TRBJ2-7 | TRBV4-1 | - | TRBD2 | TGCGCCAGCAGCCTAGCCAGGGTTAGCGGGAGTCTCGAGCAGTACTTC | CASSLARVSGSLEQYF
TRBJ2-1 | TRBV16 | - | TRBD2 | TGTGCCAGCAGCCAATCGATCGAAGAACTAGCGGGAGATAATGAGCAGTTCTTC | CASSQSIEELAGDNEQFF
TRBJ2-5 | TRBV28 | - | TRBD1 | TGTGCCAGCAGTTTGGGACAGATAGAGACCCAGTACTTC | CASSLGQIETQYF
TRBJ1-1 | TRBV9 | - | TRBD1 | TGTGCCAGCAGCGTAGGGGCCAGGGGGCTGACTGAAGCTTTCTTT | CASSVGARGLTEAFF
TRBJ2-1 | TRBV11-2 | - | - | TGTGCCAGCAGCTTAGGGCCGTCTCCCTTCTTC | CASSLGPSPFF
TRBJ1-1 | TRBV29-1 | - | - | TGCAGCGTTCCACTTATGAACACTGAAGCTTTCTTT | CSVPLMNTEAFF
TRBJ1-3 | TRBV7-9 | - | - | TGTGCCAGCAGCTTAACAGGAGACTCTGGAAACACCATATATTTT | CASSLTGDSGNTIYF
TRBJ1-2 | TRBV9 | - | - | TGTGCCAGCAGCGTAGCAGGCGGCCCAGGACTAGTCGGCTACACCTTC | CASSVAGGPGLVGYTF
TRBJ1-2 | TRBV6-1 | once | - | TGTGCCAGCAGGCTAGATTTGGCCTATGGCTACACCTTC | CASRLDLAYGYTF
TRBJ2-2 | TRBV28 | - | - | TGTGCCAGCAGTGTACAGGGTGACACCGGGGAGCTGTTTTTT | CASSVQGDTGELFF